A selection of T cell receptor beta chains follows, all from one sample in a study of blood T cell repertoires in COVID-19. The data were produced by immunoSEQ multiplex PCR, yet TCRdb's version contains in-frame clones alone and is incomplete. This sample carries around 20,000 clones, around 70% of them seen once, and the ten largest clones take around 21%. Sequencing was done on a sample of peripheral blood. All receptors derive from a human donor in a cohort sampled during active or convalescent COVID-19. The CDR3 runs from the conserved cysteine through the conserved F or W. Each record gives: J gene, clone size, V gene, D gene, CDR3 DNA, CDR3 protein. The D gene is left open where the match is weak. Clone size, where shown, is once, few, many, or a class for clones that have expanded.

J gene: TRBJ2-1
clone size: NA
V gene: TRBV9
D gene: NA
CDR3 DNA: TGTGCCAGCAGCGTCAGGCCTGGGGCTCTGCGCGTATACAATGAGCAGTTCTTC
CDR3 protein: CASSVRPGALRVYNEQFF

J gene: TRBJ2-1
clone size: NA
V gene: TRBV7-2
D gene: NA
CDR3 DNA: TGTGCCAGCAGCTACAGCGGGTCCTACGGGGACAATGAGCAGTTCTTC
CDR3 protein: CASSYSGSYGDNEQFF

J gene: TRBJ2-1
clone size: NA
V gene: TRBV2
D gene: TRBD2
CDR3 DNA: TGTGCCAGCAGCCCTAGCGGGAGGTCCCACAATGAGCAGTTCTTC
CDR3 protein: CASSPSGRSHNEQFF

J gene: TRBJ1-1
clone size: NA
V gene: TRBV6-5
D gene: TRBD1
CDR3 DNA: TGTGCCAGCAGTTACTCAGGACAGGGCGGCACTGAAGCTTTCTTT
CDR3 protein: CASSYSGQGGTEAFF

J gene: TRBJ1-2
clone size: NA
V gene: TRBV3-1/TRBV3-2
D gene: NA
CDR3 DNA: TGTGCCAGCGGGGGGGCTAACTATGGCTACACCTTC
CDR3 protein: CASGGANYGYTF

J gene: TRBJ1-5
clone size: few
V gene: TRBV7-2
D gene: NA
CDR3 DNA: TGTGCCAGCTCGAGTTCTGGGGCTCGGCCCCAGCATTTT
CDR3 protein: CASSSSGARPQHF

J gene: TRBJ1-4
clone size: NA
V gene: TRBV6-5
D gene: NA
CDR3 DNA: TGTGCCAGCAATGCGGGTTGGGAAAAACTGTTTTTT
CDR3 protein: CASNAGWEKLFF

J gene: TRBJ2-3
clone size: NA
V gene: TRBV5-1
D gene: TRBD2
CDR3 DNA: TGCGCCAGCACAACGACTAGCGGGAGCGCAGATACGCAGTATTTT
CDR3 protein: CASTTTSGSADTQYF

J gene: TRBJ1-6
clone size: NA
V gene: TRBV27
D gene: NA
CDR3 DNA: TGTGCCAGCAGTTTGGGTAGTACAGGTTCTCTTTCACCCCTCCACTTT
CDR3 protein: CASSLGSTGSLSPLHF

J gene: TRBJ2-2
clone size: NA
V gene: TRBV5-4
D gene: TRBD1
CDR3 DNA: TGTGCCAGCAGCTCAGGACAGGGGGCTCAGCTGTTTTTT
CDR3 protein: CASSSGQGAQLFF

J gene: TRBJ1-5
clone size: few
V gene: TRBV7-2
D gene: TRBD1
CDR3 DNA: TGTGCCAGCAGCAGCAGGACAGGTAGAGGACAGCCCCAGCATTTT
CDR3 protein: CASSSRTGRGQPQHF

J gene: TRBJ2-2
clone size: few
V gene: TRBV4-1
D gene: NA
CDR3 DNA: TGCGCCAGCAGCCAGGGGGCCTACACAAACACCGGGGAGCTGTTTTTT
CDR3 protein: CASSQGAYTNTGELFF

J gene: TRBJ2-6
clone size: NA
V gene: TRBV5-1
D gene: NA
CDR3 DNA: TGCGCCAGCAGCTTGGCTTTAGATTTCTCTGGGGCCAACGTCCTGACTTTC
CDR3 protein: CASSLALDFSGANVLTF

J gene: TRBJ1-5
clone size: NA
V gene: TRBV28
D gene: TRBD1
CDR3 DNA: TGTGCCAGCAGTTCAGGGGGTAGGCAGCCCCAGCATTTT
CDR3 protein: CASSSGGRQPQHF

J gene: TRBJ2-7
clone size: NA
V gene: TRBV6-5
D gene: TRBD1
CDR3 DNA: TGTGCCAGCAGTTACGGGACAGGTGCCTACGAGCAGTACTTC
CDR3 protein: CASSYGTGAYEQYF

J gene: TRBJ1-6
clone size: NA
V gene: TRBV5-6
D gene: TRBD1
CDR3 DNA: TGTGCCAGCAGCTCCACTACGGGACAGGGGGCCCGGGAGTCACCCCTCCACTTT
CDR3 protein: CASSSTTGQGARESPLHF

J gene: TRBJ1-1
clone size: NA
V gene: TRBV5-1
D gene: NA
CDR3 DNA: TGCGCCAGCAGCTCCATATTAACCGACAGGAACACTGAAGCTTTCTTT
CDR3 protein: CASSSILTDRNTEAFF

J gene: TRBJ1-6
clone size: few
V gene: TRBV9
D gene: NA
CDR3 DNA: TGTGCCAGCAGCGTAACGGGGGGCGAGAATTCACCCCTCCACTTT
CDR3 protein: CASSVTGGENSPLHF

J gene: TRBJ1-1
clone size: NA
V gene: TRBV5-1
D gene: TRBD1
CDR3 DNA: TGCGCCAGCAGCTCGGCCAGGGGGCCTGAAGCTTTCTTT
CDR3 protein: CASSSARGPEAFF

J gene: TRBJ2-6
clone size: once
V gene: TRBV28
D gene: TRBD1
CDR3 DNA: TGTGCCAGCAGTTCGACAGGGGGGGCCAACGTCCTGACTTTC
CDR3 protein: CASSSTGGANVLTF

J gene: TRBJ1-2
clone size: NA
V gene: TRBV30
D gene: TRBD1
CDR3 DNA: TGTGCCTGGAGTCCCCCGGGACAGCACTATGGCTACACCTTC
CDR3 protein: CAWSPPGQHYGYTF

J gene: TRBJ1-1
clone size: NA
V gene: TRBV11-2
D gene: NA
CDR3 DNA: TGTGCCAGCAGCTTGGACAGAGGGGCTGAAGCTTTCTTT
CDR3 protein: CASSLDRGAEAFF

J gene: TRBJ2-2
clone size: NA
V gene: TRBV15
D gene: TRBD2
CDR3 DNA: TGTGCCACCAGCAGCTACCTTGTATCGGGGGGTATCCACACCGGGGAGCTGTTTTTT
CDR3 protein: CATSSYLVSGGIHTGELFF

J gene: TRBJ1-5
clone size: few
V gene: TRBV6-4
D gene: NA
CDR3 DNA: TGTGCCAGCATTCGGACTGGGTATCAGCCCCAGCATTTT
CDR3 protein: CASIRTGYQPQHF

J gene: TRBJ2-3
clone size: NA
V gene: TRBV28
D gene: TRBD2
CDR3 DNA: TGTGCCAGCAGTTTCCCTTCACGACTAGCGGGAGATAGCACAGATACGCAGTATTTT
CDR3 protein: CASSFPSRLAGDSTDTQYF

J gene: TRBJ2-7
clone size: NA
V gene: TRBV14
D gene: NA
CDR3 DNA: TGTGCCAGCAGCCAAGGAGGGTCCTACGAGCAGTACTTC
CDR3 protein: CASSQGGSYEQYF

J gene: TRBJ2-1
clone size: NA
V gene: TRBV5-1
D gene: NA
CDR3 DNA: TGCGCCAGCAGATGGAGGAACAATGAGCAGTTCTTC
CDR3 protein: CASRWRNNEQFF

J gene: TRBJ2-3
clone size: NA
V gene: TRBV7-2
D gene: TRBD1
CDR3 DNA: TGTGCCAGCAGCTTCACAGGGGGCGCGGCGGATACGCAGTATTTT
CDR3 protein: CASSFTGGAADTQYF

J gene: TRBJ2-5
clone size: NA
V gene: TRBV6-1
D gene: NA
CDR3 DNA: TGTGCCAGCAGTGTCCTCCTCGGAGGGGGCTCCAGGGCGGAGACCCAGTACTTC
CDR3 protein: CASSVLLGGGSRAETQYF

J gene: TRBJ2-1
clone size: NA
V gene: TRBV19
D gene: TRBD1
CDR3 DNA: TGTGCCAGTAGAACGGGTGGGGACAGGGAGGGTGAGCAGTTCTTC
CDR3 protein: CASRTGGDREGEQFF

J gene: TRBJ2-2
clone size: few
V gene: TRBV9
D gene: NA
CDR3 DNA: TGTGCCAGCAGCGTAGTTGAGGAGGCCGGGGAGCTGTTTTTT
CDR3 protein: CASSVVEEAGELFF

J gene: TRBJ1-3
clone size: NA
V gene: TRBV7-2
D gene: TRBD1
CDR3 DNA: TGTGCCAGCAACCTCGAGACAGGGGCGTTTGGCACCATATATTTT
CDR3 protein: CASNLETGAFGTIYF

J gene: TRBJ1-1
clone size: NA
V gene: TRBV18
D gene: NA
CDR3 DNA: TGTGCCAGCTCACCTCAGGGGATGAACACTGAAGCTTTCTTT
CDR3 protein: CASSPQGMNTEAFF

J gene: TRBJ1-2
clone size: once
V gene: TRBV6-5
D gene: NA
CDR3 DNA: TGTGCCAGCGCCCGGGACATCGTCACCTATGGCTACACCTTC
CDR3 protein: CASARDIVTYGYTF

J gene: TRBJ1-5
clone size: once
V gene: TRBV28
D gene: NA
CDR3 DNA: TGTGCCAGTCTTGGGAGTTATCAGCCCCAGCATTTT
CDR3 protein: CASLGSYQPQHF

J gene: TRBJ1-5
clone size: NA
V gene: TRBV28
D gene: TRBD1
CDR3 DNA: TGTGCCAGCAAGTGGTCAGGGGGGAGCAATCAGCCCCAGCATTTT
CDR3 protein: CASKWSGGSNQPQHF

J gene: TRBJ2-2
clone size: few
V gene: TRBV11-2
D gene: NA
CDR3 DNA: TGTGCCAGCAGCTTGGGGGGGCGCCGGACCGGGGAGCTGTTTTTT
CDR3 protein: CASSLGGRRTGELFF

J gene: TRBJ1-5
clone size: few
V gene: TRBV11-2
D gene: NA
CDR3 DNA: TGTGCCAGCAGCTTGGGAGGAAGGATTAGCAATCAGCCCCAGCATTTT
CDR3 protein: CASSLGGRISNQPQHF

J gene: TRBJ1-2
clone size: NA
V gene: TRBV27
D gene: NA
CDR3 DNA: TGTGCCAGCAGTTTTCGGTACAGGGAGACGGGCTACACCTTC
CDR3 protein: CASSFRYRETGYTF

J gene: TRBJ2-7
clone size: NA
V gene: TRBV11-3
D gene: NA
CDR3 DNA: TGTGCCAGCAGCTTAAACAGTGGTTACGAGCAGTACTTC
CDR3 protein: CASSLNSGYEQYF

J gene: TRBJ2-5
clone size: NA
V gene: TRBV7-8
D gene: TRBD2
CDR3 DNA: TGTGCCAGCAGCACTAGCGGGAGGTTGCAAGAGACCCAGTACTTC
CDR3 protein: CASSTSGRLQETQYF

J gene: TRBJ1-1
clone size: few
V gene: TRBV7-2
D gene: NA
CDR3 DNA: TGTGCCAGCAGCTTATTTGGTTTCGCGGCTTTCTTT
CDR3 protein: CASSLFGFAAFF

J gene: TRBJ1-2
clone size: NA
V gene: TRBV11-2
D gene: NA
CDR3 DNA: TGTGCCAGCAGCTACGGGGGTAGCTACACCTTC
CDR3 protein: CASSYGGSYTF

J gene: TRBJ1-1
clone size: NA
V gene: TRBV10-1
D gene: TRBD1
CDR3 DNA: TGCGCCAGCAGTCGGACAGGCGGGGAAGCTTTCTTT
CDR3 protein: CASSRTGGEAFF

J gene: TRBJ2-2
clone size: NA
V gene: TRBV6-5
D gene: TRBD2
CDR3 DNA: TGTGCCAGCAGCCGGGACTACCCGAACACCGGGGAGCTGTTTTTT
CDR3 protein: CASSRDYPNTGELFF

J gene: TRBJ1-5
clone size: large
V gene: TRBV28
D gene: TRBD1
CDR3 DNA: TGTGCCAGCAGTCTTGGGACAGGGAATCAGCCCCAGCATTTT
CDR3 protein: CASSLGTGNQPQHF